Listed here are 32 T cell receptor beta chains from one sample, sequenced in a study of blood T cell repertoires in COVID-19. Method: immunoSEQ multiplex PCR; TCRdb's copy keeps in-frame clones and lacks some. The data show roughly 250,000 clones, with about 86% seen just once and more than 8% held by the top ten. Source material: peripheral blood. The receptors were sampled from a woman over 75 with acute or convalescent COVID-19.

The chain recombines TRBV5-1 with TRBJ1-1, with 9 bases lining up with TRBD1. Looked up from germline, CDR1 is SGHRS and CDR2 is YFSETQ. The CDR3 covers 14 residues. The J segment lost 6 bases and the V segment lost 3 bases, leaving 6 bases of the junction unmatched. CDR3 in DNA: TGCGCCAGCAGCTCGCACAGGGGGCAGGCTGAAGCTTTCTTT. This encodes CASSSHRGQAEAFF.

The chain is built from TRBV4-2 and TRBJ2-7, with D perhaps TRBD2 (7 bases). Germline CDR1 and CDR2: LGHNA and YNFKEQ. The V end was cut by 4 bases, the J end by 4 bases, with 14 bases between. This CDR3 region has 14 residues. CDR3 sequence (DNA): TGTGCCAGCAGCCGAGGGGGGGGCGGGTACGAGCAGTACTTC. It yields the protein CASSRGGGGYEQYF.

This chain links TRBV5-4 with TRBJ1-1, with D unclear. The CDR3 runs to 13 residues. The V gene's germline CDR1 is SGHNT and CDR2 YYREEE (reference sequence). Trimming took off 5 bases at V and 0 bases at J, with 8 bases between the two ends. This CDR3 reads CASSSDMNTEAFF. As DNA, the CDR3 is TGTGCCAGCAGTTCAGACATGAACACTGAAGCTTTCTTT.

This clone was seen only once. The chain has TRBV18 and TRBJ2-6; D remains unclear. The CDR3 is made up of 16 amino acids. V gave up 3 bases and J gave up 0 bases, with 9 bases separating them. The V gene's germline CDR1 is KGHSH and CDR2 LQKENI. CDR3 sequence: CASSPAPGSGANVLTF. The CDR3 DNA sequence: TGTGCCAGCTCACCCGCACCGGGCTCTGGGGCCAACGTCCTGACTTTC.

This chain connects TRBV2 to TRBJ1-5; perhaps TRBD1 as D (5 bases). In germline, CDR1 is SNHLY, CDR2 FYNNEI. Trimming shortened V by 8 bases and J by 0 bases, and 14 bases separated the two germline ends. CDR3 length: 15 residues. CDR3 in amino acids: CASSSGAYSNQPQHF. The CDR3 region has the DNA TGTGCCAGCTCATCTGGGGCCTATAGCAATCAGCCCCAGCATTTT.

CDR3 in DNA: TGTGCCAGCAGTGCCGGGGATCGCGAGCAGTACTTC. Its protein is CASSAGDREQYF. The chain links TRBV28 to TRBJ2-7; perhaps TRBD2 as D (5 bases). V was cut by 5 bases and J by 6 bases, with 11 bases left in between. CDR1 and CDR2 (germline): MDHEN, SYDVKM. The CDR3 loop spans 12 amino acids.

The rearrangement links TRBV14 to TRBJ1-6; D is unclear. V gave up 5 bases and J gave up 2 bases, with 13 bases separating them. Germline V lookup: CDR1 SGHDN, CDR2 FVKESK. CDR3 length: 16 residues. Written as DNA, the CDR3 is TGTGCCAGCAGCTTATCCCCTGGGCCCTATAATTCACCCCTCCACTTT. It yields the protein CASSLSPGPYNSPLHF.

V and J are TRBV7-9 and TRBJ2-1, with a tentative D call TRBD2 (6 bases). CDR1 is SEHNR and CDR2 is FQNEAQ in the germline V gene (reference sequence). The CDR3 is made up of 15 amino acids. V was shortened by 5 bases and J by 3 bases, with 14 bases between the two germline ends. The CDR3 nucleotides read TGTGCCAGCAGCCTAACATCGGGGGTCTACAATGAGCAGTTCTTC. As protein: CASSLTSGVYNEQFF.

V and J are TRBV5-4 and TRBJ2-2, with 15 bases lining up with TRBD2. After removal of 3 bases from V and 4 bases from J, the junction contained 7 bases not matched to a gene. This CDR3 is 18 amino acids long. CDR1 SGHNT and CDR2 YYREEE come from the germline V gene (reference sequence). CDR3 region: CASSSGLAGGLGTGELFF. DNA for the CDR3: TGTGCCAGCAGCTCCGGACTAGCGGGGGGGCTGGGCACCGGGGAGCTGTTTTTT.

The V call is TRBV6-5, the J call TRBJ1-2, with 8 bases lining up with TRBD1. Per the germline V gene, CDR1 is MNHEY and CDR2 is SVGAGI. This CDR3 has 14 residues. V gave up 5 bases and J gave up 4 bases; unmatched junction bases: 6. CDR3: CASSSGQGGYGYTF. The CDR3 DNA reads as TGTGCCAGCAGTAGTGGACAGGGAGGCTATGGCTACACCTTC.

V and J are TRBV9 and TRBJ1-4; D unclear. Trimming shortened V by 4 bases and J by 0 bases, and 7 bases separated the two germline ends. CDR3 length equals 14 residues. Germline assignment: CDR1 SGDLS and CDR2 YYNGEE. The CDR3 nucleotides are TGTGCCAGCAGCCGGACTCCAACTAATGAAAAACTGTTTTTT. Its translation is CASSRTPTNEKLFF.

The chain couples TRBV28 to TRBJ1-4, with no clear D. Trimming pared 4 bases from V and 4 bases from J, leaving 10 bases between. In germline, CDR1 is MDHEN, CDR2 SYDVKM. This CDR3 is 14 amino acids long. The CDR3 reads CASSSQVLNEKLFF. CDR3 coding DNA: TGTGCCAGCAGTTCTCAGGTACTTAATGAAAAACTGTTTTTT.

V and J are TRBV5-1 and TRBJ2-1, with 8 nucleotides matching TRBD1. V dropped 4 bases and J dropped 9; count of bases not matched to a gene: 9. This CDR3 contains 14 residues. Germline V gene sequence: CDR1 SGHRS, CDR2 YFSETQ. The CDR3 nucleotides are TGCGCCAGCAGCCCCCAGGGGGCGGTGGGTGAGCAGTTCTTC. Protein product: CASSPQGAVGEQFF.

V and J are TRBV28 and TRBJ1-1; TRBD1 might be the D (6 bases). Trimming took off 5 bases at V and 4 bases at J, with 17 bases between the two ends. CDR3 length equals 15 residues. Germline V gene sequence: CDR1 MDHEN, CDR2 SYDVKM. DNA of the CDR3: TGTGCCAGCAGTCCCTCCAACAGGGCACCCACTGAAGCTTTCTTT. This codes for CASSPSNRAPTEAFF. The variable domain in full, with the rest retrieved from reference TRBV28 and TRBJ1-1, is DVKVTQSSRYLVKRTGEKVFLECVQDMDHENMFWYRQDPGLGLRLIYFSYDVKMKEKGDIPEGYSVSREKKERFSLILESASTNQTSMYLCASSPSNRAPTEAFFGQGTRLTVV.

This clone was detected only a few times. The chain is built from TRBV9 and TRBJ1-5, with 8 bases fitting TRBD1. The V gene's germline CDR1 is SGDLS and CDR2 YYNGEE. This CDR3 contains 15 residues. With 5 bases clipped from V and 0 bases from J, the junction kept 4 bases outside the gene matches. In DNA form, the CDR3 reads TGTGCCAGCAGTTGGACAGGGAATAGCAATCAGCCCCAGCATTTT. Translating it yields CASSWTGNSNQPQHF.

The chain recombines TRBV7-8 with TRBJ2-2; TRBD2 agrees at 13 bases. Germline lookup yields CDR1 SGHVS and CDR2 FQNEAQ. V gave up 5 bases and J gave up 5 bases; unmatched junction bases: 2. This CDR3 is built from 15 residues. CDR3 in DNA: TGTGCCAGCAGCAAGACTAGCGGGGGGACCGGGGAGCTGTTTTTT. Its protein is CASSKTSGGTGELFF.

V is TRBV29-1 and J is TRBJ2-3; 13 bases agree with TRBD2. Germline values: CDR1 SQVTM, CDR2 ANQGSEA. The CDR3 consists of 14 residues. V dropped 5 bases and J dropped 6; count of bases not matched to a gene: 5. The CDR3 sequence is CSVKGTSGTDTQYF. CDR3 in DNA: TGCAGCGTTAAAGGGACTAGCGGGACCGATACGCAGTATTTT.

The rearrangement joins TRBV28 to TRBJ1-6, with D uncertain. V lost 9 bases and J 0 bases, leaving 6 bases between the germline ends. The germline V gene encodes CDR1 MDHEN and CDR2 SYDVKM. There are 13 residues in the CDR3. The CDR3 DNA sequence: TGTGCCAGTACGAGCTCCTATAATTCACCCCTCCACTTT. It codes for CASTSSYNSPLHF.

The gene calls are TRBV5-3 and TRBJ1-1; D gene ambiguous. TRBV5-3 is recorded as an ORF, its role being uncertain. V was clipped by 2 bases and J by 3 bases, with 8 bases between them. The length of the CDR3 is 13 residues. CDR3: CARSFTGDTEAFF. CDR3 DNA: TGTGCCAGAAGCTTCACCGGGGACACTGAAGCTTTCTTT.

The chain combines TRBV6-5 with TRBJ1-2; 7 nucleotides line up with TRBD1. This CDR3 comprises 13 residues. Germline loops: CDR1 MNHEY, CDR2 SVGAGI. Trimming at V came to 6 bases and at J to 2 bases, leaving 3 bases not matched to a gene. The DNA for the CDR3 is TGTGCCAGCAGCTGGGACAGCAACTATGGCTACACCTTC. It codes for CASSWDSNYGYTF.

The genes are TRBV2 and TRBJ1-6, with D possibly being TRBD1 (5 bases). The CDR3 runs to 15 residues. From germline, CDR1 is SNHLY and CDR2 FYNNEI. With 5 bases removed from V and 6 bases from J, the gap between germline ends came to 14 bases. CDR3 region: CASSLTVAPNSPLHF. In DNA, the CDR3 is TGTGCCAGCAGTCTGACAGTGGCTCCTAATTCACCCCTCCACTTT.

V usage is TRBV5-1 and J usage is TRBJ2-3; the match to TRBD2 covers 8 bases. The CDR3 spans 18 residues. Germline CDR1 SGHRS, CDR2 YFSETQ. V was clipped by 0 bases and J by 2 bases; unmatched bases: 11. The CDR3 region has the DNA TGCGCCAGCAGCTTGGGTTCCGGGGGGGCCGGGAACACAGATACGCAGTATTTT. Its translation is CASSLGSGGAGNTDTQYF.

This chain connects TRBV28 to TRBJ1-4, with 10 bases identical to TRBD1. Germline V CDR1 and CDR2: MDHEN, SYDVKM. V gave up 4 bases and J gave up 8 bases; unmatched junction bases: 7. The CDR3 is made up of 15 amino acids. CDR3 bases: TGTGCCAGCAGTTACTCCGGGACAGGGGACGAAAAACTGTTTTTT. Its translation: CASSYSGTGDEKLFF.

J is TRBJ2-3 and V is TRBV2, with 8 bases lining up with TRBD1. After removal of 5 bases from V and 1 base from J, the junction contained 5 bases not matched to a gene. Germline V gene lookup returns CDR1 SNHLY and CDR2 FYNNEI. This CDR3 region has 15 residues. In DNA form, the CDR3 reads TGTGCCAGCAGTAACTCAGGGGGCGGCACAGATACGCAGTATTTT. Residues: CASSNSGGGTDTQYF.

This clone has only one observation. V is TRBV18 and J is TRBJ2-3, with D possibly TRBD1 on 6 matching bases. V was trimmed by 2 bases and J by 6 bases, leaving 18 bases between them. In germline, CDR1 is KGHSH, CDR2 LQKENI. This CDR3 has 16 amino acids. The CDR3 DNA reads TGTGCCAGCTCACCAGGACAGACTTTAGTTGGGGATACGCAGTATTTT. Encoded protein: CASSPGQTLVGDTQYF.

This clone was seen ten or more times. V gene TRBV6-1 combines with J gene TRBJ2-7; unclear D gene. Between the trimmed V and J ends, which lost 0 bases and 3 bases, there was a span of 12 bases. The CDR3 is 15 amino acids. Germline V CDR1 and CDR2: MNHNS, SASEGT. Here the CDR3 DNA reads TGTGCCAGCAGTGAAGCTGGAGATCTGAACTACGAGCAGTACTTC. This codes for CASSEAGDLNYEQYF.

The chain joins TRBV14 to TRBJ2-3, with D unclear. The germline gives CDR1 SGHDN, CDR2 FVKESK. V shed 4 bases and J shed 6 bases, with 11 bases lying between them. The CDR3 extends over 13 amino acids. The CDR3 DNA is TGTGCCAGCAGCCGGAACTTAGCTGATACGCAGTATTTT. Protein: CASSRNLADTQYF.

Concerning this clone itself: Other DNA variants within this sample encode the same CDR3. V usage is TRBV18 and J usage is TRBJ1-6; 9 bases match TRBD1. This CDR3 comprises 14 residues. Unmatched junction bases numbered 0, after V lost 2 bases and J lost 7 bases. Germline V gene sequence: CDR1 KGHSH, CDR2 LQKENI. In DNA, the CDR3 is TGTGCCAGCTCACCAGGGACAGGGAATTCACCCCTCCACTTT. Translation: CASSPGTGNSPLHF.

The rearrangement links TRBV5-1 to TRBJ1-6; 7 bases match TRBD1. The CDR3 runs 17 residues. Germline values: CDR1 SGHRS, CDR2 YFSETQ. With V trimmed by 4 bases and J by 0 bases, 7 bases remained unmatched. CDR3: CASSPTGLSSYNSPLHF. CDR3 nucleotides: TGCGCCAGCAGCCCGACAGGGCTCAGCTCCTATAATTCACCCCTCCACTTT.

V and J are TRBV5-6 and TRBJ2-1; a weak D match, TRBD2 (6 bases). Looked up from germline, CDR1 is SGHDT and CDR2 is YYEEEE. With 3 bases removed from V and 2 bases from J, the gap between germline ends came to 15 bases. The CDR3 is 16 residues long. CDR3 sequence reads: CASSSPGPGAYNEQFF. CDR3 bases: TGTGCCAGCAGCTCACCGGGACCGGGGGCCTACAATGAGCAGTTCTTC.

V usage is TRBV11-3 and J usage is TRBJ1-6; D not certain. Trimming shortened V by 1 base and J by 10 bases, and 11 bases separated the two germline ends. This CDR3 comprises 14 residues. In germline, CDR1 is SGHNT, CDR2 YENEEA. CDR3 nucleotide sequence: TGTGCCAGCAGCTTAGGAGCCAGCGGGTCACCCCTCCACTTT. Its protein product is CASSLGASGSPLHF. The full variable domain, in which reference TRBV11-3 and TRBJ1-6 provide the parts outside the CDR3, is EAGVVQSPRYKIIEKKQPVAFWCNPISGHNTLYWYLQNLGQGPELLIRYENEEAVDDSQLPKDRFSAERLKGVDSTLKIQPAELGDSAVYLCASSLGASGSPLHFGNGTRLTVT.

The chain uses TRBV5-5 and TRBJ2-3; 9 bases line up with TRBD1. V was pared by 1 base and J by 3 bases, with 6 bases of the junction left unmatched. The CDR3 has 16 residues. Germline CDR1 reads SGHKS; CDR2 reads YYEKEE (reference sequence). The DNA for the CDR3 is TGTGCCAGCAGCTTGCCGGGACAGGGTTCAACAGATACGCAGTATTTT. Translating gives CASSLPGQGSTDTQYF.